This T cell receptor beta chain was profiled in a study of T cell responses to AZD1222 COVID-19 vaccine. The overall study: Researchers grouped second doses given at about 4 or about 12 weeks into one pool.

Concerning this clone itself: The antigen remains unidentified.

Study results and limitations: Clonal diversity may have been underestimated in mostly white British donors.

The germline gives CDR1 SGHKS, CDR2 YYEKEE (reference sequence). The germline V and J ends were trimmed by 0 bases and 3 bases, with 10 bases remaining between them. This CDR3 is built from 15 residues. Sequencing used immunoSEQ multiplex PCR; TCRdb keeps in-frame clones, though not all of them. The sample contains some 120,000 clones, approximately 85% of which appear only once. Here the sequenced sample was peripheral blood, taken on day 0 of AZD1222 vaccination. This TCR derives from an adult in good health. This rearrangement joins TRBV5-5 to TRBJ1-3, with D possibly TRBD1 on 5 matching bases. CDR3 DNA: TGTGCCAGCAGCTTGGTGGGGCAGCTTGGAAACACCATATATTTT. Amino acid sequence: CASSLVGQLGNTIYF.